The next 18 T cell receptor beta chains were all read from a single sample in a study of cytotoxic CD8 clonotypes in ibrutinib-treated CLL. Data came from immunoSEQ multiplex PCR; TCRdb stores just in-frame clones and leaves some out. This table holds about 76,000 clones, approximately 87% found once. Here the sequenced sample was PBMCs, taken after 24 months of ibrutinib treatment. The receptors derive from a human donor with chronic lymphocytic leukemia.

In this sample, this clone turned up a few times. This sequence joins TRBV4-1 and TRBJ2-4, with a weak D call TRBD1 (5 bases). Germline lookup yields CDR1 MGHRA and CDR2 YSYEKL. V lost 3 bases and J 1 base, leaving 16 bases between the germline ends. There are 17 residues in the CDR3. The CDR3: CASSHPSRDGAKNIQYF. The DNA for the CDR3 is TGCGCCAGCAGCCACCCGTCCAGGGATGGGGCCAAAAACATTCAGTACTTC.

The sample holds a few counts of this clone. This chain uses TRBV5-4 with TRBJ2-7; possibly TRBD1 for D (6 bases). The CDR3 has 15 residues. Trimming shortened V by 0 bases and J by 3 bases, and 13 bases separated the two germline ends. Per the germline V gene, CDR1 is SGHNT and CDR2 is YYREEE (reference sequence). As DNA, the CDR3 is TGTGCCAGCAGCTTGGCTGGGGGCCCGCTCTACGAGCAGTACTTC. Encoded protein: CASSLAGGPLYEQYF.

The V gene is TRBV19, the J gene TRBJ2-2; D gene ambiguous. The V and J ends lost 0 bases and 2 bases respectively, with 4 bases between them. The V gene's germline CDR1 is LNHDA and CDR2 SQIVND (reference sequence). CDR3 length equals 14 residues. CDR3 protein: CASSIDANTGELFF. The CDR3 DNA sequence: TGTGCCAGTAGTATAGACGCTAACACCGGGGAGCTGTTTTTT.

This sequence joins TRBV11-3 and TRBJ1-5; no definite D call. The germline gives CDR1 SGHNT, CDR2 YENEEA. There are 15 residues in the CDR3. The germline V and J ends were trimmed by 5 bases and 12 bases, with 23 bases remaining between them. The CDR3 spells CASSQEGSGLIGQHF. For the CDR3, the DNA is TGTGCCAGCAGCCAAGAAGGGTCAGGACTGATCGGCCAGCATTTT.

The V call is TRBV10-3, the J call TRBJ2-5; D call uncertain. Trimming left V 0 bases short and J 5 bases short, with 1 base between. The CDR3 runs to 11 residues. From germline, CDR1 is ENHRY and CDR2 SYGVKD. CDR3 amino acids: CAISESETQYF. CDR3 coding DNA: TGTGCCATCAGTGAGTCGGAGACCCAGTACTTC.

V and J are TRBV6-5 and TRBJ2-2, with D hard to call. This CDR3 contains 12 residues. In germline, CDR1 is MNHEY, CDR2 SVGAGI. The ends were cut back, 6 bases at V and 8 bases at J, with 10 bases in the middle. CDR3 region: CASSLTGGELFF. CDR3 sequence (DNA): TGTGCCAGCAGCCTTACTGGGGGGGAGCTGTTTTTT.

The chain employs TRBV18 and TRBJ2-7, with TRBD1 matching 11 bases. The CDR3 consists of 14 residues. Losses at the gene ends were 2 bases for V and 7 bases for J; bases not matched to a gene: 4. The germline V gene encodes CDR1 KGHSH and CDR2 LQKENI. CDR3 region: CASSPGGQGGEQYF. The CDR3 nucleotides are TGTGCCAGCTCACCAGGGGGACAGGGGGGAGAGCAGTACTTC.

This chain's CDR3 is CASSLTGGDQPQHF. The CDR3 DNA reads TGTGCCAGCAGTCTAACAGGGGGCGATCAGCCCCAGCATTTT. The V and J genes are TRBV9 and TRBJ1-5, with 9 nucleotides matching TRBD1. This CDR3 contains 14 residues. CDR1 and CDR2 from the germline V gene are SGDLS and YYNGEE. V dropped 5 bases and J dropped 5; count of bases not matched to a gene: 5.

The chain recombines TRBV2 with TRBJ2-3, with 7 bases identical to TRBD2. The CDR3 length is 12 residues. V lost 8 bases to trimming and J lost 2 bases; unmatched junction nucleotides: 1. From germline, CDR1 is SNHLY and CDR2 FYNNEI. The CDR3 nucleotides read TGTGCCAGCGGGGACTACACAGATACGCAGTATTTT. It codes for CASGDYTDTQYF. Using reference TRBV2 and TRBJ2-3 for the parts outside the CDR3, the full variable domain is EPEVTQTPSHQVTQMGQEVILRCVPISNHLYFYWYRQILGQKVEFLVSFYNNEISEKSEIFDDQFSVERPDGSNFTLKIRSTKLEDSAMYFCASGDYTDTQYFGPGTRLTVL.

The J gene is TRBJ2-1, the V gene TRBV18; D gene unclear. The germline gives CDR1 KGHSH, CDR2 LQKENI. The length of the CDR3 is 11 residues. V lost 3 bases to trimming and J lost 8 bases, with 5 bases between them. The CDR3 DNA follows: TGTGCCAGCTCACCTCTCGATGAGCAGTTCTTC. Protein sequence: CASSPLDEQFF.

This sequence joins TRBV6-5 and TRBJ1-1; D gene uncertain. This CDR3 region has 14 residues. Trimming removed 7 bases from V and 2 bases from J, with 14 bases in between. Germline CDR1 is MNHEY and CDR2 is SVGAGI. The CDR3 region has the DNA TGTGCCAGCACCCCCCGGCAGAGAAACACTGAAGCTTTCTTT. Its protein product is CASTPRQRNTEAFF.

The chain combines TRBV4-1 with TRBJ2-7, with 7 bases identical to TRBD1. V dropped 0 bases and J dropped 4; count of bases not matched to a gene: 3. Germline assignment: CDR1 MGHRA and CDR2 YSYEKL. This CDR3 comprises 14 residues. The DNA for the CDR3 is TGCGCCAGCAGCCAAGAAAGGGGGCATTACGAGCAGTACTTC. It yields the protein CASSQERGHYEQYF.

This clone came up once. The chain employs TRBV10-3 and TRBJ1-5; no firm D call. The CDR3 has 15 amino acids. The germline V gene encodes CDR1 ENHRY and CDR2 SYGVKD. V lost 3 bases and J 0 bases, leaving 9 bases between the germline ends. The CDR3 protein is CAISEGQDSNQPQHF. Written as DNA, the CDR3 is TGTGCCATCAGTGAAGGGCAGGATAGCAATCAGCCCCAGCATTTT.

The CDR3 region is CASSHGAQGAIDNEQFF. CDR3 nucleotides: TGTGCCAGCAGCCATGGGGCCCAGGGGGCCATAGACAATGAGCAGTTCTTC. This chain uses TRBV4-2 with TRBJ2-1; 8 nucleotides line up with TRBD1. CDR1 is LGHNA and CDR2 is YNFKEQ in the germline V gene. V trimming: 3 bases; J trimming: 5 bases; junction bases outside the gene matches: 12. The CDR3 is 17 amino acids.

The CDR3 DNA is TGTGCCAGCAGCGGACGACTAGGGAACTACGAGCAGTACTTC. Translating gives CASSGRLGNYEQYF. The rearrangement links TRBV7-9 to TRBJ2-7; TRBD2 might be the D (6 bases). CDR1 SEHNR and CDR2 FQNEAQ come from the germline V gene (reference sequence). The CDR3 length is 14 residues. V lost 5 bases, J lost 3 bases, and 14 bases lay in between.

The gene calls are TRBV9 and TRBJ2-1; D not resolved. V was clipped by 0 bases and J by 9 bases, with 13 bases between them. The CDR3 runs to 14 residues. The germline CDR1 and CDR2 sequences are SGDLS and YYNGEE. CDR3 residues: CASSVDGQSTEQFF. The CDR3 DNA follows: TGTGCCAGCAGCGTAGATGGCCAAAGCACTGAGCAGTTCTTC.

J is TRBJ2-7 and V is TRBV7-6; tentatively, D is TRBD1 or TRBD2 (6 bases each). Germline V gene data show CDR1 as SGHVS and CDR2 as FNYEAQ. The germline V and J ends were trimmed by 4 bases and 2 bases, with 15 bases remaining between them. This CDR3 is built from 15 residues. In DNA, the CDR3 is TGTGCCAGCAGCTCCCGACAGAGGGGGGCCTACGAGCAGTACTTC. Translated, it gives CASSSRQRGAYEQYF.

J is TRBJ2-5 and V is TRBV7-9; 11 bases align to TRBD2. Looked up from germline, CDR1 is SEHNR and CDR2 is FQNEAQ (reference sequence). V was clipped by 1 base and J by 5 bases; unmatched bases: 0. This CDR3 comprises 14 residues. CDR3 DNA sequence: TGTGCCAGCAGCTTAGGACTAGCGGGGGAGACCCAGTACTTC. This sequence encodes CASSLGLAGETQYF.